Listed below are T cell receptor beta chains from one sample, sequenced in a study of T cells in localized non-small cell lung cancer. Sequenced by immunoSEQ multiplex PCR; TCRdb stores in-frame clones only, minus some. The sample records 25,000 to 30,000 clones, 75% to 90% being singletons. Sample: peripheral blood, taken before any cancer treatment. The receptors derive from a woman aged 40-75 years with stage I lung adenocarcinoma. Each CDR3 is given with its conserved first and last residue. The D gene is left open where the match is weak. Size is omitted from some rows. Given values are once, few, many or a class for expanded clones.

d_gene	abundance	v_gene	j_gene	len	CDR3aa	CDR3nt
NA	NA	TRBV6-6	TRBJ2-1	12	CASTEAYNEQFF	TGTGCCAGCACCGAGGCCTACAATGAGCAGTTCTTC
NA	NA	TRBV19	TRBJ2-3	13	CAASHGGTDTQYF	TGTGCCGCCTCACATGGGGGCACAGATACGCAGTATTTT
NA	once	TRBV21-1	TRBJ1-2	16	CASTTIRQGAYYGYTF	TGTGCCAGCACCACTATTCGACAGGGGGCATACTATGGCTACACCTTC
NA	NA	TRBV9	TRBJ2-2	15	CASSASMSGTGELFF	TGTGCCAGCAGCGCCTCAATGTCAGGTACCGGGGAGCTGTTTTTT
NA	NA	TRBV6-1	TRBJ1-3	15	CASSEVPDYGNTIYF	TGTGCCAGCAGTGAGGTACCCGACTACGGAAACACCATATATTTT
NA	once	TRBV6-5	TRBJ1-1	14	CASSYSSTARKAFF	TGTGCCAGCAGTTACTCGAGCACAGCCCGGAAAGCTTTCTTT
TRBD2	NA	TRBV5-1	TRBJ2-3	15	CASSPLAGNSDTQYF	TGCGCCAGCAGCCCACTAGCGGGGAACTCAGATACGCAGTATTTT
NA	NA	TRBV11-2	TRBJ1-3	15	CASSPLPEPGNTIYF	TGTGCCAGCAGCCCACTCCCCGAACCTGGAAACACCATATATTTT
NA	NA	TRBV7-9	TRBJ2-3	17	CASSPRGTGSSPDTQYF	TGTGCCAGCAGCCCAAGGGGGACGGGCAGTAGCCCAGATACGCAGTATTTT
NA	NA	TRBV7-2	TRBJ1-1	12	CASSLGDTRAFF	TGTGCCAGCAGCTTAGGGGACACCAGAGCTTTCTTT
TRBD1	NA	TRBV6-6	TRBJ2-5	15	CASKPGQGLQETQYF	TGTGCCAGCAAACCGGGACAGGGCCTTCAAGAGACCCAGTACTTC
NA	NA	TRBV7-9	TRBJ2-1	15	CASSLRAGSYNEQFF	TGTGCCAGCAGCTTAAGGGCAGGCTCCTACAATGAGCAGTTCTTC
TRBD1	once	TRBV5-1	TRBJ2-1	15	CASSVTGGNYNEQFF	TGCGCCAGCAGCGTGACAGGGGGCAACTACAATGAGCAGTTCTTC
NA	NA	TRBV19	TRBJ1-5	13	CASSLAPVQPQHF	TGTGCCAGTAGTTTGGCACCGGTTCAGCCCCAGCATTTT
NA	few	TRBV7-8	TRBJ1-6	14	CASSPLRPGSPLHF	TGTGCCAGCAGCCCACTCAGGCCGGGATCACCCCTCCACTTT
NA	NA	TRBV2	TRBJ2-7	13	CASKSGDTYEQYF	TGTGCCAGCAAATCCGGGGACACCTACGAGCAGTACTTC
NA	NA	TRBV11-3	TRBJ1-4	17	CASSLRWGPRANEKLFF	TGTGCCAGCAGCTTGCGGTGGGGCCCCAGGGCTAATGAAAAACTGTTTTTT
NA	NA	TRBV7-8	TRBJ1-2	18	CASSHLRDPGRPSYGYTF	TGTGCCAGCAGCCACCTCCGGGACCCAGGGAGACCAAGCTATGGCTACACCTTC
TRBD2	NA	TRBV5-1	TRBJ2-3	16	CASSPASGGGTDTQYF	TGCGCCAGCAGCCCTGCTAGCGGGGGAGGCACAGATACGCAGTATTTT
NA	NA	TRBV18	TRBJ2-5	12	CASSPQAETQYF	TGTGCCAGCTCACCACAGGCGGAGACCCAGTACTTC
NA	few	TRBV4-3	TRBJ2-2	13	CASGERWSGELFF	TGCGCCAGCGGGGAACGGTGGTCCGGGGAGCTGTTTTTT
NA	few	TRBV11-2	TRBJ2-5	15	CASSQERLPKETQYF	TGTGCCAGCAGCCAGGAACGGCTCCCCAAAGAGACCCAGTACTTC